These 25 T cell receptor beta chains were all obtained from the same sample, sequenced in a study of T cells in Graves' hyperthyroidism and ophthalmopathy. TCR beta CDR3 region amplification was performed from RNA transcripts. First-round RT-PCR targeting the TCR CDR3 was performed with the HTBI primer set. TCRdb independently ran MiXCR on the multiplex PCR reads; one entry per CDR3 protein. The sample consists of about 710,000 distinct CDR3 sequences, 16% of them appearing once. The specimen sequenced was blood. The source of these receptors is a young man with Graves' hyperthyroidism.

This clonotype was recorded many times. CDR3 DNA: TGCAGTGCTAGAGATCGGCGGGGGCATCCCGAAGCTTTCTTT. Protein sequence: CSARDRRGHPEAFF. The V and J genes are TRBV20-1 and TRBJ1-1; D might be TRBD1 (6 bases). The CDR3 runs to 14 residues. Per germline, CDR1 DFQATT and CDR2 SNEGSKA (reference sequence). V was cut by 0 bases and J by 8 bases, with 16 bases left in between.

V gene TRBV9 combines with J gene TRBJ2-4; D is ambiguous. In germline, CDR1 is SGDLS, CDR2 YYNGEE. The CDR3 extends over 15 amino acids. V was cut by 0 bases and J by 4 bases, with 11 bases left in between. CDR3 sequence reads: CASSVGRGLKNIQYF. The CDR3 DNA reads TGTGCCAGCAGCGTAGGGAGAGGATTAAAAAACATTCAGTACTTC.

This clonotype showed up many times. This sequence joins TRBV20-1 and TRBJ2-1; 7 bases are shared with TRBD1. V gave up 1 base and J gave up 6 bases; unmatched junction bases: 9. CDR1 is DFQATT and CDR2 is SNEGSKA in the germline V gene (reference sequence). The CDR3 is made up of 15 amino acids. CDR3 nucleotides: TGCAGTGCTAGAGGTGACAGGGAGCCAAGCAATGAGCAGTTCTTC. Translating gives CSARGDREPSNEQFF.

The chain employs TRBV12-3 or TRBV12-4 and TRBJ2-2; perhaps D is TRBD1 or TRBD2 (5 bases each). CDR3 length equals 17 residues. Trimming left V 6 bases short and J 5 bases short, with 22 bases between. CDR3 DNA sequence: TGTGCCAGCAGCCAACCGGGGTGGGGGAGAGGTACCGGGGAGCTGTTTTTT. Its protein product is CASSQPGWGRGTGELFF.

Ten or more counts support this clonotype. The V and J genes are TRBV19 and TRBJ2-7, with D possibly TRBD1 on 6 matching bases. CDR3 size: 13 residues. Germline CDR1 and CDR2: LNHDA and SQIVND (reference sequence). Trimming pared 6 bases from V and 2 bases from J, leaving 11 bases between. The CDR3 here is CASSLKGAYEQYF. The CDR3 nucleotides read TGTGCCAGTAGCCTCAAGGGGGCCTACGAGCAGTACTTC.

At least ten counts were recorded for this clonotype. The V gene is TRBV2, the J gene TRBJ1-5, with D unclear. CDR3 length equals 14 residues. V was trimmed by 1 base and J by 9 bases, leaving 13 bases between them. Germline V gene lookup returns CDR1 SNHLY and CDR2 FYNNEI. In nucleotides, the CDR3 is TGTGCCAGCAGTGAAGAGCGGGGAAAGTTGCCCCAGCATTTT. Protein sequence: CASSEERGKLPQHF.

The V call is TRBV9, the J call TRBJ2-7, with D perhaps given as TRBD1 or TRBD2 (5 bases each). Trimming removed 5 bases at V and 1 base at J, with 13 bases between. There are 14 residues in the CDR3. Per the germline V gene, CDR1 is SGDLS and CDR2 is YYNGEE. The CDR3 DNA follows: TGTGCCAGCAGTCAGACCGAGGGGTCCTACGAGCAGTACTTC. Amino acids: CASSQTEGSYEQYF.

This clonotype appeared once. The V gene is TRBV2, the J gene TRBJ2-2, with 7 bases matching TRBD1. With 7 bases clipped from V and 6 bases from J, the junction kept 8 bases outside the gene matches. The germline V gene has CDR1 SNHLY and CDR2 FYNNEI. The CDR3 has 14 amino acids. The CDR3 DNA is TGTGCCAGCACCCAAAGGCAGGGGGCCGGGGAGCTGTTTTTT. It is translated as CASTQRQGAGELFF.

The chain has TRBV15 and TRBJ1-2, with D maybe TRBD1 (5 bases). The germline CDR1 and CDR2 sequences are LNHNV and YYDKDF (reference sequence). There are 18 residues in the CDR3. The germline V and J ends were trimmed by 0 bases and 1 base, with 18 bases remaining between them. The CDR3 DNA is TGTGCCACCAGCAGAGATCCGAGAACAGGAGAAATTAACTATGGCTACACCTTC. Amino acid sequence: CATSRDPRTGEINYGYTF.

The chain combines TRBV6-1 with TRBJ2-2, with a possible D match to TRBD2 (6 bases). CDR3 length equals 17 residues. Per the germline V gene, CDR1 is MNHNS and CDR2 is SASEGT. V gave up 6 bases and J gave up 3 bases, with 20 bases separating them. The CDR3 nucleotides are TGTGCCAGCAGCTTTTTGAGGGGAGGCGCGGACACCGGGGAGCTGTTTTTT. Amino acids: CASSFLRGGADTGELFF.

The rearrangement joins TRBV20-1 to TRBJ2-3; no clear D gene. The CDR3 length is 14 residues. The germline V gene has CDR1 DFQATT and CDR2 SNEGSKA (reference sequence). Trimming removed 5 bases from V and 2 bases from J, with 14 bases in between. In DNA form, the CDR3 reads TGCAGTGCTCAGTTCCGGGTCCTCACAGATACGCAGTATTTT. It translates to CSAQFRVLTDTQYF.

This clonotype has just one count. A clone one base away is much larger, so this may be a read error. This chain uses TRBV2 with TRBJ1-1, with a tentative D call TRBD1 (5 bases). Per the germline V gene, CDR1 is SNHLY and CDR2 is FYNNEI. The CDR3 covers 14 residues. The CDR3 sequence is CVSQPGTLGTEAFF. The CDR3 DNA sequence: TGTGTCAGCCAACCCGGGACCTTGGGCACTGAAGCTTTCTTT.

This clonotype was counted at least ten times. V is TRBV7-2 and J is TRBJ2-7; D remains unclear. The V end was cut by 4 bases, the J end by 3 bases, with 13 bases between. This CDR3 spans 14 amino acids. In germline, CDR1 is SGHTA, CDR2 FQGNSA. CDR3 in DNA: TGTGCCAGCAGCTGGACCTTAGGTGACTACGAGCAGTACTTC. This gives the protein CASSWTLGDYEQYF.

This clonotype was detected many times. V is TRBV2 and J is TRBJ2-3; possible D gene TRBD1, 6 bases. V lost 6 bases and J lost 5, with 18 bases in between. CDR3 size: 15 residues. Germline V lookup: CDR1 SNHLY, CDR2 FYNNEI. As DNA, the CDR3 is TGTGCCAGCAGCCGTACAGGGTATCTTGGAGATACGCAGTATTTT. Translated: CASSRTGYLGDTQYF.

The chain joins TRBV6-2 or TRBV6-3 to TRBJ2-7; possibly TRBD1 or TRBD2 for D (6 bases each). V was clipped by 2 bases and J by 2 bases, with 13 bases between them. The germline CDR1 and CDR2 sequences are MNHEY and SVGEGT. This CDR3 has 15 residues. DNA of the CDR3: TGTGCCAGCAGTTACGGGGGGCAGCCGCCCTACGAGCAGTACTTC. This translates into CASSYGGQPPYEQYF.

This clonotype occurred many times. The CDR3 loop reads CASSESGREQYF. CDR3 nucleotides: TGTGCCAGCAGTGAATCCGGCCGGGAGCAGTACTTC. The chain recombines TRBV28 with TRBJ2-7; D gene unclear. Trimming shortened V by 5 bases and J by 7 bases, and 12 bases separated the two germline ends. Germline loops: CDR1 MDHEN, CDR2 SYDVKM. This CDR3 comprises 12 residues.

This clonotype has ten or more counts. CDR3 nucleotide sequence: TGCGCCAGCAGCTTGGAAAAAGATACGCAGTATTTT. Translation: CASSLEKDTQYF. The chain couples TRBV5-1 to TRBJ2-3, with unresolved D. Trimming stripped 0 bases from V and 5 bases from J, with 4 bases between. CDR3 size: 12 residues. Germline CDR1 is SGHRS and CDR2 is YFSETQ.

In its sample, this clonotype was seen many times. The CDR3 nucleotides are TGTGCCAGCAGTGTCAGGGTCTATGGCTACACCTTC. Translated: CASSVRVYGYTF. This rearrangement joins TRBV2 to TRBJ1-2; tentative D call: TRBD1 (5 bases). V was shortened by 4 bases and J by 4 bases, with 7 bases between the two germline ends. Germline V gives CDR1 SNHLY, CDR2 FYNNEI. The CDR3 contains 12 residues.

V gene TRBV24-1 combines with J gene TRBJ1-1, with D perhaps matching TRBD1 (6 bases). The V gene's germline CDR1 is KGHDR and CDR2 SFDVKD. The CDR3 totals 16 residues. V was trimmed by 2 bases and J by 4 bases, leaving 16 bases between them. CDR3 DNA sequence: TGTGCCACCAGTGATTCGACAGGTTACGGGGCCACTGAAGCTTTCTTT. Residues: CATSDSTGYGATEAFF.

This clonotype showed up just a few times. V usage is TRBV6-2 or TRBV6-3 and J usage is TRBJ2-1; D possibly corresponds to TRBD2 (6 bases). V lost 5 bases and J lost 4, with 15 bases in between. CDR3 length: 15 residues. The germline CDR1 and CDR2 sequences are MNHEY and SVGEGT. In DNA form, the CDR3 reads TGTGCCAGCAGTCCGGGACTTCTTAGATACAATGAGCAGTTCTTC. Translating it yields CASSPGLLRYNEQFF.

V and J are TRBV28 and TRBJ1-1, with D uncertain. The CDR3 totals 14 residues. Germline assignment: CDR1 MDHEN and CDR2 SYDVKM. Trimming left V 3 bases short and J 2 bases short, with 10 bases between. Written as DNA, the CDR3 is TGTGCCAGCAGTTTCGGGCCCCCCAACACTGAAGCTTTCTTT. Protein: CASSFGPPNTEAFF.

The table lists this clonotype with a few counts. The rearrangement uses TRBV7-9 and TRBJ2-1, with D tentatively TRBD2 (6 bases). From germline, CDR1 is SEHNR and CDR2 FQNEAQ (reference sequence). Trimming took 11 bases from V and 0 from J, leaving 14 bases between them. The CDR3 spans 14 residues. CDR3 nucleotide sequence: TGTGCCTCTAGGCGGGGCACCTCCTACAATGAGCAGTTCTTC. Its protein product is CASRRGTSYNEQFF.

This clonotype was seen repeatedly, ten times or more. The rearrangement joins TRBV2 to TRBJ1-6, with a tentative D call TRBD1 (5 bases). The CDR3 is 14 residues long. Trimming removed 7 bases from V and 9 bases from J, with 16 bases in between. Germline-derived CDR1 and CDR2 are SNHLY and FYNNEI. The CDR3 here is CASKPPGLGSPLHF. In nucleotides, the CDR3 is TGTGCCAGCAAACCCCCAGGGCTTGGTTCACCCCTCCACTTT. The full variable domain, with the rest looked up from reference TRBV2 and TRBJ1-6, is EPEVTQTPSHQVTQMGQEVILRCVPISNHLYFYWYRQILGQKVEFLVSFYNNEISEKSEIFDDQFSVERPDGSNFTLKIRSTKLEDSAMYFCASKPPGLGSPLHFGNGTRLTVT.

This clonotype was observed a few times. One base away lies a much larger clone, so this may be a sequencing read error. The CDR3 nucleotides are TGTGCCAGCAGTTTACGTAGGCAGGGCGTCGGTGAGAGCAATCAGCTCCAGCATTTT. Translated: CASSLRRQGVGESNQLQHF. V is TRBV28 and J is TRBJ1-5; TRBD1 might be the D (5 bases). Germline loops: CDR1 MDHEN, CDR2 SYDVKM. The CDR3 contains 19 residues.

The V call is TRBV12-3 or TRBV12-4, the J call TRBJ2-1; no clear D. The CDR3 is 13 residues long. The V and J ends lost 6 bases and 8 bases respectively, with 14 bases between them. The CDR3 DNA follows: TGTGCCAGCAGAAAAGGATGGAGTGATGAGCAGTTCTTC. This codes for CASRKGWSDEQFF.